The rows below give T cell receptor beta chains drawn from one sample of a study of cytomegalovirus exposure and HLA in healthy donors. The table came from immunoSEQ multiplex PCR; TCRdb's copy has only in-frame clones and leaves some out. Found here are roughly 290,000 clones, around nine tenths of them singletons; the top ten hold approximately 2.2%. The sample was PBMCs. These receptors all come from a woman younger than 35 in good health and CMV-seronegative. Each CDR3 is given with its conserved first and last residue. A D gene is named only where the DNA matches it firmly. The size entry is marked missing in some rows and otherwise reads once, few, many or a size class.

J | size | D | V | DNA | CDR3
TRBJ1-4 | . | . | TRBV19 | TGTGCCAGTACCTTTCGACGGGGAAATGAAAAACTGTTTTTT | CASTFRRGNEKLFF
TRBJ2-7 | . | TRBD2 | TRBV5-4 | TGTGCCAGCAGCTCCGCTAGCGGGGATTACGAGCAGTACTTC | CASSSASGDYEQYF
TRBJ1-2 | . | . | TRBV5-6 | TGTGCCAGCAGCCGGGGGGCGTTCTATGGCTACACCTTC | CASSRGAFYGYTF
TRBJ2-5 | . | TRBD1 | TRBV29-1 | TGCAGCGCCCTAAGACAGGGGGCTCGCCAAGAGACCCAGTACTTC | CSALRQGARQETQYF
TRBJ1-1 | once | TRBD1 | TRBV15 | TGTGCCACCAGCAGAGACGGGACAGGACGACTCACTGAAGCTTTCTTT | CATSRDGTGRLTEAFF
TRBJ2-7 | . | TRBD1 | TRBV5-5 | TGTGCCAGCAGTTTGGACAGGGGTGTGGAGCAGTACTTC | CASSLDRGVEQYF
TRBJ2-7 | few | . | TRBV6-5 | TGTGCCAGCAGTTACGCGGGAACCAAGTACGAGCAGTACTTC | CASSYAGTKYEQYF
TRBJ1-3 | once | . | TRBV29-1 | TGCAGCGTGGGGTACAGGGATGGAAACACCATATATTTT | CSVGYRDGNTIYF
TRBJ2-1 | . | TRBD2 | TRBV7-3 | TGTGCCAGCACCTCCGGAGTCGGGCGGGGGGGCCCCAATGAGCAGTTCTTC | CASTSGVGRGGPNEQFF
TRBJ2-1 | . | TRBD1 | TRBV11-2 | TGTGCCAGCAGCCGGACAGGGATTGTTAATGAGCAGTTCTTC | CASSRTGIVNEQFF
TRBJ1-6 | . | TRBD1 | TRBV23-1 | TGCGCCAGCATACCGGGACAGCGACCCTATAATTCACCCCTCCACTTT | CASIPGQRPYNSPLHF
TRBJ2-3 | . | . | TRBV7-8 | TGTGCCAGCAGCTTAGCAGGGGAAACAGATACGCAGTATTTT | CASSLAGETDTQYF
TRBJ1-1 | . | . | TRBV18 | TGTGCCAGCTCGCGCCAGGGGAACACTGAAGCTTTCTTT | CASSRQGNTEAFF
TRBJ2-3 | few | . | TRBV30 | TGTGCCTGGAGTTCCCGGACTTACAGCACAGATACGCAGTATTTT | CAWSSRTYSTDTQYF
TRBJ1-2 | . | TRBD1 | TRBV6-5 | TGTGCCAGCAGTTACGCCGCCGGGACAGGGGATGGCTACACCTTC | CASSYAAGTGDGYTF
TRBJ2-7 | once | TRBD2 | TRBV4-1 | TGCGCCAGCAGCCCGCCTAGCGGCTCCTACGAGCAGTACTTC | CASSPPSGSYEQYF
TRBJ2-7 | . | . | TRBV27 | TGTGCCAGCAGGCTACTAGCTTTCTATTCCTACGAGCAGTACTTC | CASRLLAFYSYEQYF
TRBJ2-2 | . | . | TRBV5-4 | TGTGCCAGCAGCCAAGTGGACAGGAACACCGGGGAGCTGTTTTTT | CASSQVDRNTGELFF
TRBJ2-3 | . | TRBD2 | TRBV5-1 | TGCGCCAGCAGCCCTGGGACTAGCGTCCTTCAGGATACGCAGTATTTT | CASSPGTSVLQDTQYF
TRBJ2-3 | . | TRBD2 | TRBV7-2 | TGTGCCAGCAGCTTAGCGCTAAGAAGCGGGGGCTGGGTGGCGCAGTATTTT | CASSLALRSGGWVAQYF
TRBJ1-1 | . | TRBD1 | TRBV7-6 | TGTGCCGGCGGGATTGGGACAGGGAACACTGAAGCTTTCTTT | CAGGIGTGNTEAFF
TRBJ1-2 | . | TRBD1 | TRBV5-4 | TGTGCCAGCAGCTTGGGGGGGACAGGTCCCAATGGCTACACCTTC | CASSLGGTGPNGYTF
TRBJ1-4 | . | . | TRBV30 | TGTGCCTGGAGTGCGGGGGGGGATTTAAATGAAAAACTGTTTTTT | CAWSAGGDLNEKLFF
TRBJ1-5 | . | . | TRBV6-5 | TGTGCCAGCAAGAACAGGGTCGGGCAGCCCCAGCATTTT | CASKNRVGQPQHF
TRBJ2-1 | . | TRBD1 | TRBV12-5 | TGTGCTAGTGGTTTCGGGACAGCAACAGGGCGACACTCCTACAATGAGCAGTTCTTC | CASGFGTATGRHSYNEQFF
TRBJ1-1 | . | . | TRBV5-5 | TGTGCCAGCAGCTTGACAGGGTTAAACACTGAAGCTTTCTTT | CASSLTGLNTEAFF
TRBJ2-2 | . | . | TRBV7-9 | TGTGCCAGCAGCTTAGTCCCAGGAAGCACCGGGGAGCTGTTTTTT | CASSLVPGSTGELFF
TRBJ2-5 | . | . | TRBV7-8 | TGTGCCAGCACCCCTTCCCCCCTGGAGACCCAGTACTTC | CASTPSPLETQYF
TRBJ1-1 | . | TRBD1 | TRBV2 | TGTGCCAGCAGCTCGGGACAGGCGATAAACACTGAAGCTTTCTTT | CASSSGQAINTEAFF
TRBJ2-7 | . | . | TRBV6-5 | TGTGCCAGCAGAGGACAGCTACTTCGCGTTCACGAGCAGTACTTC | CASRGQLLRVHEQYF
TRBJ1-2 | . | . | TRBV27 | TGTGCCAGCAGCCCGGACAGATCAACCGTTTATGGCTACACCTTC | CASSPDRSTVYGYTF
TRBJ2-3 | once | TRBD1 | TRBV10-3 | TGTGCCATCAGTGAAGTAGGGGGCGCCCCCACAGATACGCAGTATTTT | CAISEVGGAPTDTQYF
TRBJ2-1 | once | TRBD2 | TRBV7-6 | TGTGCCAGCAGCTTAGGGCTAGCGGGGAACAATGAGCAGTTCTTC | CASSLGLAGNNEQFF
TRBJ2-4 | . | . | TRBV2 | TGTGCCAGCAGGGAGGACAGTAAAAACATTCAGTACTTC | CASREDSKNIQYF
TRBJ2-7 | . | . | TRBV15 | TGTGCCACCAGCAGTAGTAGCGGACCATACGAGCAGTACTTC | CATSSSSGPYEQYF
TRBJ2-3 | . | . | TRBV19 | TGTGCCACTAGCGTTCTAGGCACAGATACGCAGTATTTT | CATSVLGTDTQYF
TRBJ1-1 | . | TRBD1 | TRBV7-3 | TGTGCCAGCAGCCCTGGACAGGGACGGATCTTTAACACTGAAGCTTTCTTT | CASSPGQGRIFNTEAFF
TRBJ2-7 | . | . | TRBV5-1 | TGCGCCAGCAAGCGTGGGGGAGGAACCTACGAGCAGTACTTC | CASKRGGGTYEQYF
TRBJ2-2 | . | . | TRBV5-6 | TGTGCCAGCAGCTACGCCCAGGGGAACACCGGGGAGCTGTTTTTT | CASSYAQGNTGELFF
TRBJ2-7 | . | . | TRBV2 | TGTGCCAGCAGCCTCAACAGGGTAGGGCAGTACTTC | CASSLNRVGQYF
TRBJ1-2 | . | . | TRBV19 | TGTGCCAGTATGACGAGGGTTGGAGGCGACTATGGCTACACCTTC | CASMTRVGGDYGYTF
TRBJ1-6 | . | TRBD1 | TRBV27 | TGTGCCAGCAGTTTGTCTCCGACAGGGGGCCAGTCACCCCTCCACTTT | CASSLSPTGGQSPLHF
TRBJ1-2 | . | . | TRBV10-3 | TGTGCCATCAGCGGAGGGGTTAGTGGCTACACCTTC | CAISGGVSGYTF
TRBJ2-3 | . | TRBD2 | TRBV6-1 | TGTGCCAGCAGTAGCGGGGGGGCCCCAGATACGCAGTATTTT | CASSSGGAPDTQYF
TRBJ1-1 | . | TRBD1 | TRBV27 | TGTGCCAGCAGTTTATTTTCGGGGATACAGGGGAAAGTGAACACTGAAGCTTTCTTT | CASSLFSGIQGKVNTEAFF
TRBJ1-1 | . | . | TRBV9 | TGTGCCAGCAGCGTAGTCCCCGACACTGAAGCTTTCTTT | CASSVVPDTEAFF
TRBJ1-2 | . | . | TRBV11-2 | TGTGCCAGCACCCGGGAGGGTGCTAACTATGGCTACACCTTC | CASTREGANYGYTF
TRBJ1-6 | . | . | TRBV7-2 | TGTGCCAGCAGCTTAGCGTCGGGGAATTCACCCCTCCACTTT | CASSLASGNSPLHF
TRBJ1-1 | . | TRBD1 | TRBV6-5 | TGTGCCAGCAGCGGACAGGGAATGGCTGAAGCTTTCTTT | CASSGQGMAEAFF
TRBJ2-5 | . | . | TRBV12-5 | TGTGCTAGTGGGTTGGGGGCTGACAGGCCCCAAGAGACCCAGTACTTC | CASGLGADRPQETQYF
TRBJ1-5 | few | TRBD1 | TRBV5-1 | TGCGCCAGCAGCTTGGCAGGGGGCGGTCAGCCCCAGCATTTT | CASSLAGGGQPQHF